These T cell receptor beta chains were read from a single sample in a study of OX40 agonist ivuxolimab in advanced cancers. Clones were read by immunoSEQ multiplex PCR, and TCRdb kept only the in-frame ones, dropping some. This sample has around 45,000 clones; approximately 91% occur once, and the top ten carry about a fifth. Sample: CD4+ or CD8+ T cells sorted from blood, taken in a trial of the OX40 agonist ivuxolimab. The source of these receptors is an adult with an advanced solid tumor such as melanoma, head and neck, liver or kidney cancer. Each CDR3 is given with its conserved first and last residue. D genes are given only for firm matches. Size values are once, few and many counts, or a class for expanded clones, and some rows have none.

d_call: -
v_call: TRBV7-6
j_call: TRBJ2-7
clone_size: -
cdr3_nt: TGTGCCAGCAGCTTAGGGGGCAGGTACGAGCAGTACTTC
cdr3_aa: CASSLGGRYEQYF

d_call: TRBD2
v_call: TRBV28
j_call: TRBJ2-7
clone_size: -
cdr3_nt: TGTGCCAGCAGTTCCACATCGGCGGGGGGGCTAAAGGAGCAGTACTTC
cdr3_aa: CASSSTSAGGLKEQYF

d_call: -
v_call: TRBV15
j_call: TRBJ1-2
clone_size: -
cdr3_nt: TGTGCCACCAGCAGGGAATCTCAATCTCCCTATGGCTACACCTTC
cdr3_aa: CATSRESQSPYGYTF

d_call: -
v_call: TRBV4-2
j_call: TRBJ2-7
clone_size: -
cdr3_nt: TGTGCCAGCAGCCAGGCTGTTTGGGGCGACGAGCAGTACTTC
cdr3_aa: CASSQAVWGDEQYF

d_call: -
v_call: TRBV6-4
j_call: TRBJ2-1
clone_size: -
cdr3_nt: TGTGCCAGCAGTGACGGGGCTCGGGTAGATGAGCAGTTCTTC
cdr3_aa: CASSDGARVDEQFF

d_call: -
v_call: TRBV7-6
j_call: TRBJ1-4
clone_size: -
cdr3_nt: TGTGCCAGCAGCTTAGCGCAGGGGCTGGGTGAAAAACTGTTTTTT
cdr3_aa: CASSLAQGLGEKLFF

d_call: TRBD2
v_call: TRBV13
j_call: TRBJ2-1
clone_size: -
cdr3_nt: TGTGCCAGCAGCCCAGAGACTAGCGGTCCCTACAATGAGCAGTTCTTC
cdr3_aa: CASSPETSGPYNEQFF

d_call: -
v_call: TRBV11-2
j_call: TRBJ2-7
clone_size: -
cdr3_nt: TGTGCCAGCAGCCCGACAGGAAATACCTACGAGCAGTACTTC
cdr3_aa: CASSPTGNTYEQYF

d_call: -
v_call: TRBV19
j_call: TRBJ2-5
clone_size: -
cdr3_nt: TGTGCCAGTAGTATAGTACAGGGCCAAGGAACCCAGTACTTC
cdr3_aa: CASSIVQGQGTQYF

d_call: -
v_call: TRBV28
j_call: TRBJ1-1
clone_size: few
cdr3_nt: TGTGCCAGCAGTACTGTTGTGAAAGCTTTCTTT
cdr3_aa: CASSTVVKAFF

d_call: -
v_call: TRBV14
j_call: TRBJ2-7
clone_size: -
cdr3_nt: TGTGCCAGCAGCCAATACGGGGAGCAGTACTTC
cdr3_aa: CASSQYGEQYF

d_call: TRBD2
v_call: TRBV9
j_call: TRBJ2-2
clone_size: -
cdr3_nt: TGTGCCAGCAGCCCGGGACTAGCGGGAGCTAACACCGGGGAGCTGTTTTTT
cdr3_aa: CASSPGLAGANTGELFF

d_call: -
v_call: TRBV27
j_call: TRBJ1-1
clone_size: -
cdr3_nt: TGTGCCAGCAGTCCACGGACAGCCGGGGTGGACACTGAAGCTTTCTTT
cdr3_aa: CASSPRTAGVDTEAFF

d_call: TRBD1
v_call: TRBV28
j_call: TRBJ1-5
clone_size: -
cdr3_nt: TGTGCCAGCAGTTACCACACACAGGGGAGGCAGCCCCAGCATTTT
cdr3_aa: CASSYHTQGRQPQHF

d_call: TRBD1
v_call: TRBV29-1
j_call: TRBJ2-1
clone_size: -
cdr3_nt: TGCAGCGTGAAAGGACAGGAAACGGGCAATGAGCAGTTCTTC
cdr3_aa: CSVKGQETGNEQFF

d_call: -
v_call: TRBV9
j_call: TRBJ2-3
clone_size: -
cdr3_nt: TGTGCCAGCAGCGTAGGAGAGAAGAGCACAGATACGCAGTATTTT
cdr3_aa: CASSVGEKSTDTQYF

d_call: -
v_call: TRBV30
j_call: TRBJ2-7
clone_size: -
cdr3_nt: TGTGCCGGGGGCATCTCCTACGAGCAGTACTTC
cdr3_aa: CAGGISYEQYF

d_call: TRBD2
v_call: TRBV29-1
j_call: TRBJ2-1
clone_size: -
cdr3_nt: TGCAGCGTTGATCCCACGGGGAGACTAGCGGGAGTGAATGAGCAGTTCTTC
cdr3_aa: CSVDPTGRLAGVNEQFF

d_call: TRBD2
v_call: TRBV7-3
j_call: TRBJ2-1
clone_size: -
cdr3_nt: TGTGCCAGCAGCTCGAGCGGGAGGGTCTACAATGAGCAGTTCTTC
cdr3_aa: CASSSSGRVYNEQFF

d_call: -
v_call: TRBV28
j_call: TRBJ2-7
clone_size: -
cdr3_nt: TGTGCCAGCAGTTTACTATTCAGCGGGTACGAGCAGTACTTC
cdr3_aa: CASSLLFSGYEQYF

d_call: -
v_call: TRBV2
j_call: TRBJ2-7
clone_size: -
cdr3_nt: TGTGCCAGCAGGGGACACTACCCTCACTTC
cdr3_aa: CASRGHYPHF

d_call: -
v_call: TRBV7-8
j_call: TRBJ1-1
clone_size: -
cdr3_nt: TGTGCCAGCAGCTTATGGAGGACGGGCACTGAAGCTTTCTTT
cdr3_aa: CASSLWRTGTEAFF

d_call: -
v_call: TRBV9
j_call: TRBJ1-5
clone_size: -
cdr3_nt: TGTGCCAGCAGCGTAGCGGGCAATCAGCCCCAGCATTTT
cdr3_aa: CASSVAGNQPQHF

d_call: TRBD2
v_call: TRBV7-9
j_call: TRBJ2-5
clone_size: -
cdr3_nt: TGTGCCAGCAGCTTTCCCGGGACTAGCTTGATGCAAGAGACCCAGTACTTC
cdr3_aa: CASSFPGTSLMQETQYF

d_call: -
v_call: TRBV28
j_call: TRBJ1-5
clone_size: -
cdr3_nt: TGTGCCAGCAGCCTAGGTAGAGGGCAGCCCCAGCATTTT
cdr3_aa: CASSLGRGQPQHF

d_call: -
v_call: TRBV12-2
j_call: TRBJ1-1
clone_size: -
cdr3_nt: TGTGCAAGTCGTCCTAGGGACACTGAAGCTTTCTTT
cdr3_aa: CASRPRDTEAFF

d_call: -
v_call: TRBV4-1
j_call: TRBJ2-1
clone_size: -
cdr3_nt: TGCGCCAGCTCCTTTAGCGGTTCCTACAATGAGCAGTTCTTC
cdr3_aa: CASSFSGSYNEQFF

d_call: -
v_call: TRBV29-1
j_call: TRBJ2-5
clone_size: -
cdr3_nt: TGCAGCGTTGGGGCTCCGACGGGACAAGCCCAAGAGACCCAGTACTTC
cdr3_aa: CSVGAPTGQAQETQYF

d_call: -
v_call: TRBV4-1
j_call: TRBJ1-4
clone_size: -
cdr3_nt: TGCGCCAGCAAGGGATCGACAGGTAGTAGTGAAAAACTGTTTTTT
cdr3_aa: CASKGSTGSSEKLFF

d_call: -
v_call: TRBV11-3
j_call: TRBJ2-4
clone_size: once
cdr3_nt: TGTGCCAGCAGCGGGGGCCCTTTGACTATAGCCAAAAACATTCAGTACTTC
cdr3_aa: CASSGGPLTIAKNIQYF

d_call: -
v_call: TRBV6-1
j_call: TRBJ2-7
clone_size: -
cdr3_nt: TGTGCCAGCAGTGACTGGGGGTCCCTCTACGAGCAGTACTTC
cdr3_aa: CASSDWGSLYEQYF

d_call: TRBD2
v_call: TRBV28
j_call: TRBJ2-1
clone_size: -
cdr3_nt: TGTGCCAGCAGACCGGACCTAGCGGTTCACAATGAGCAGTTCTTC
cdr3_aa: CASRPDLAVHNEQFF

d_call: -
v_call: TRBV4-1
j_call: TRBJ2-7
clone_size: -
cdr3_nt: TGCGCCAGCAGCCGAAAGGAGGCCGAGCAGTACTTC
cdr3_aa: CASSRKEAEQYF

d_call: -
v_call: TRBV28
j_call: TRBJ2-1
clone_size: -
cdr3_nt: TGTGCCAGCATTAATGGCGGTATGGGGAGCTCCTACAATGAGCAGTTCTTC
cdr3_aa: CASINGGMGSSYNEQFF

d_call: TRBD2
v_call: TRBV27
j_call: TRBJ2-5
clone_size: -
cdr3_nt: TGTGCCAGCAGCCCACTAGCGGGGGAAGAGACCCAGTACTTC
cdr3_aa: CASSPLAGEETQYF

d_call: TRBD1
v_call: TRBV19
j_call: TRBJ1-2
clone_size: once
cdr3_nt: TGTGCCAGTAGTTATACCGGGACAGCGGATGGCTACACCTTC
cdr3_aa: CASSYTGTADGYTF

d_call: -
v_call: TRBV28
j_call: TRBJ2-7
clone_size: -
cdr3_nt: TGTGCCAGCAGCCGAGCGGTCTCCTACGAGCAGTACTTC
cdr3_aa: CASSRAVSYEQYF

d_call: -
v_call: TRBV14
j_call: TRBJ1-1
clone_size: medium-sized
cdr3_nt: TGTGCCAGCAGCCCCAGGGTATGGGGCACTGAAGCTTTCTTT
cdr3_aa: CASSPRVWGTEAFF

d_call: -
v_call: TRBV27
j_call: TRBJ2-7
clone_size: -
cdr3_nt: TGTGCCAGCAGCCCTAGTCCCAGCAGCCCTCTCTACGAGCAGTACTTC
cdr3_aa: CASSPSPSSPLYEQYF

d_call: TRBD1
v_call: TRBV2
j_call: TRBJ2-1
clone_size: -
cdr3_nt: TGTGCCAGCAGTGAGGGGACAGGGCCGGGGAATGAGCAGTTCTTC
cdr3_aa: CASSEGTGPGNEQFF

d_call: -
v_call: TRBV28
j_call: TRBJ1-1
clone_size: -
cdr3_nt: TGTGCCAGCCTACCCCGGGGAAACACTGAAGCTTTCTTT
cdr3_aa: CASLPRGNTEAFF

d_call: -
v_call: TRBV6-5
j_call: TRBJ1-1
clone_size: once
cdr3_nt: TGTGCCAGCAGTTACCCCGAAGGGTTGACTGAAGCTTTCTTT
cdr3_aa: CASSYPEGLTEAFF

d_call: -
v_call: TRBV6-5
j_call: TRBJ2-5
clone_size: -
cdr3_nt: TGTGCCAGCGGACGACAGCTCCGGGAGACCCAGTACTTC
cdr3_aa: CASGRQLRETQYF

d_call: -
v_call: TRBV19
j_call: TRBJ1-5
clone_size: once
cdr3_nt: TGTGCCAGTAGTATAGGCCCTTTAAATCAGCCCCAGCATTTT
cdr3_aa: CASSIGPLNQPQHF

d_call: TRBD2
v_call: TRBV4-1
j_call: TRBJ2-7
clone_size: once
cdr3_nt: TGCGCCAGCAGCCAAGATACCTCCTTTGGGCTAGCGGGAAGGAACGAGCAGTACTTC
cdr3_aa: CASSQDTSFGLAGRNEQYF

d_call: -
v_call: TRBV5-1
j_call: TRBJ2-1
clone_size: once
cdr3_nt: TGCGCCAGCAGCTCCTTAGTCAATGAGCAGTTCTTC
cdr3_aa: CASSSLVNEQFF

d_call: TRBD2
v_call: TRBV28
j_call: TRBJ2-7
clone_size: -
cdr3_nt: TGTGCCAGCTCTTGGCGGGGGTTCTCCTACGAGCAGTACTTC
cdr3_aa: CASSWRGFSYEQYF

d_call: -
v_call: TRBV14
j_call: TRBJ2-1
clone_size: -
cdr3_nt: TGTGCCAGCAGCCCCGTGACAGCGTACAATGAGCAGTTCTTC
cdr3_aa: CASSPVTAYNEQFF

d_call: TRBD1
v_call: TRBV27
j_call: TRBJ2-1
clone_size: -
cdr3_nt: TGTGCCAGCAGTAGACAGGGTTGGAATGAGCAGTTCTTC
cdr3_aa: CASSRQGWNEQFF

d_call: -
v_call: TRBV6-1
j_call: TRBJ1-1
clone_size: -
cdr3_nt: TGTGCCAGCAGTGAATTTTGGGCCGCTATCATGAACACTGAAGCTTTCTTT
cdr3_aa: CASSEFWAAIMNTEAFF

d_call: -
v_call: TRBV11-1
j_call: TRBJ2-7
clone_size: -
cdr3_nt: TGTGCCAGCAGCCTCAGGGATTCCTACGAGCAGTACTTC
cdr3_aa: CASSLRDSYEQYF

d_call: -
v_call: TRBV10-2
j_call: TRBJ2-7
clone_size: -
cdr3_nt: TGCGCCAGCAGTGAGTCGATTAGGGTGTTCGAGCAGTACTTC
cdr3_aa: CASSESIRVFEQYF

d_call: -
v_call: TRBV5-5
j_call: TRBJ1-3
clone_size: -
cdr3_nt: TGTGCCAGCAGCTTGGATGGGGTCGTCATATATTTT
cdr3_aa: CASSLDGVVIYF

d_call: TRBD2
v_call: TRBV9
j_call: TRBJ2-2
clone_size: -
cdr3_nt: TGTGCCAGCAGCGTAGTTGCGGGAGTGGGTACCGGGGAGCTGTTTTTT
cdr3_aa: CASSVVAGVGTGELFF

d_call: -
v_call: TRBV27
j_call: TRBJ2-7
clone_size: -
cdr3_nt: TGTGCCAGCAGTTTAAGCGGAGGGTTTGGGAGTCGGTACGAGCAGTACTTC
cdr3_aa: CASSLSGGFGSRYEQYF

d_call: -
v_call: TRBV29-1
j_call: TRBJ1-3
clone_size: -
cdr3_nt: TGCAGCGTTCAGGTAATGAACGAGCGAGGAAACACCATATATTTT
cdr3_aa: CSVQVMNERGNTIYF